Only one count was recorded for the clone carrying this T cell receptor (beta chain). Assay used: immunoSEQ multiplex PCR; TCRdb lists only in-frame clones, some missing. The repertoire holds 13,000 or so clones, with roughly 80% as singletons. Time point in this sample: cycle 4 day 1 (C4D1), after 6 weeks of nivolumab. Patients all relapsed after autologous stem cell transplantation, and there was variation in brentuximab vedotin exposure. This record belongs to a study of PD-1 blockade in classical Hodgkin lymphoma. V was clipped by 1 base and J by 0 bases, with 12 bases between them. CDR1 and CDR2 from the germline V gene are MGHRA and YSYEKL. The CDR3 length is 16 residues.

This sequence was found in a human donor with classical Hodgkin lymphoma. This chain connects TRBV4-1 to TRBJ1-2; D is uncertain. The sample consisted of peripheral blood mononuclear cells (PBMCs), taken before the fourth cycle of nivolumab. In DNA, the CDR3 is TGCGCCAGCAGCCAAGCCTCTAACATCGCTAACTATGGCTACACCTTC. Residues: CASSQASNIANYGYTF.